The sequence of this TCR beta chain was determined in a study of blood T cell repertoires in COVID-19. As for the study in general: Collection of acute and convalescent COVID-19 samples took place in the United States, Italy and Spain.

In the original analysis: Amplification of reference gene primers was used by the study to estimate nucleated cell counts. Clones were sequenced by immunoSEQ multiplex PCR, and TCRdb holds only the in-frame ones, with some missing. From that table come the V and J calls and clone size; the DNA was used to work out D and trimming. The table has about 230,000 clones, 84% seen once; the top ten hold about 2%. CDR3 length equals 13 residues. Trimming shortened V by 0 bases and J by 3 bases, and 7 bases separated the two germline ends. Per germline, CDR1 SGDLS and CDR2 YYNGEE. The genes are TRBV9 and TRBJ2-7; no clear D. Sequencing was carried out using peripheral blood. The TCR was taken from a man aged 40-49 years who had recovered from COVID-19. The CDR3 coding sequence is TGTGCCAGCAGCGTAGGGCAGTACTACGAGCAGTACTTC. Residues: CASSVGQYYEQYF.